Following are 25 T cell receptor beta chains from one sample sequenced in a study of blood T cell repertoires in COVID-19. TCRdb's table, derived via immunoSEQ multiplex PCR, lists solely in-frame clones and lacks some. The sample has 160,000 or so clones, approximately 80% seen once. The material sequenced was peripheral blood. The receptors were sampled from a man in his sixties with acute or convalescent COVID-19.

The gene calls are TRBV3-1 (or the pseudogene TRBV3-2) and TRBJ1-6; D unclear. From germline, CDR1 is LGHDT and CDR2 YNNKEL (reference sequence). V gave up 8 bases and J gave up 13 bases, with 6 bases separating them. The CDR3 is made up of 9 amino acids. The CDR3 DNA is TGTGCCAGCGGCTCTCCCCTCCACTTT. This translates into CASGSPLHF.

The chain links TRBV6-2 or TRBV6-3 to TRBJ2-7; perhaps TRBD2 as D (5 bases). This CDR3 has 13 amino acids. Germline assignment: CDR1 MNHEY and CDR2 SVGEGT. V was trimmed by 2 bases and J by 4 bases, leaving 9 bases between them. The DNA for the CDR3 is TGTGCCAGCAGTTACCGACGGGGATACGAGCAGTACTTC. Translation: CASSYRRGYEQYF.

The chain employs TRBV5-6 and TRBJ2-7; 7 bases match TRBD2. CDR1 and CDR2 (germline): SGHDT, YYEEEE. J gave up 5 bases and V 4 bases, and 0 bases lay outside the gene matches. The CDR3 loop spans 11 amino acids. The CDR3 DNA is TGTGCCAGCAGCCGGGAGGACGAGCAGTACTTC. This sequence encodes CASSREDEQYF.

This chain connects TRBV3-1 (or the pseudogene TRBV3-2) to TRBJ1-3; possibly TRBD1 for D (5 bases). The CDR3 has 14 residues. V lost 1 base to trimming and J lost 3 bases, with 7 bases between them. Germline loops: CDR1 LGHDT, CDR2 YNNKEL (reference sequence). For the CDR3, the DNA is TGTGCCAGCAGCCAAGGGACAAATGGAAACACCATATATTTT. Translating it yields CASSQGTNGNTIYF.

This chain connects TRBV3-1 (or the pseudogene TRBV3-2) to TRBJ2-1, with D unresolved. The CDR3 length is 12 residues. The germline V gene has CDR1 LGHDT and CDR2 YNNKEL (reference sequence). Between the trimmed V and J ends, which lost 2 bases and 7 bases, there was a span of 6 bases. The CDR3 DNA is TGTGCCAGCAGCCAATTTCGTAATGAGCAGTTCTTC. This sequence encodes CASSQFRNEQFF.

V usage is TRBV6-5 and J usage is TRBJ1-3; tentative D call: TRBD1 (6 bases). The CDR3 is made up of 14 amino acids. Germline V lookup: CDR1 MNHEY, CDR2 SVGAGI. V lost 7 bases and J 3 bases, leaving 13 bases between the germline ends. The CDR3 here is CASISGASGNTIYF. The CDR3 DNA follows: TGTGCCAGCATCTCAGGGGCAAGTGGAAACACCATATATTTT.

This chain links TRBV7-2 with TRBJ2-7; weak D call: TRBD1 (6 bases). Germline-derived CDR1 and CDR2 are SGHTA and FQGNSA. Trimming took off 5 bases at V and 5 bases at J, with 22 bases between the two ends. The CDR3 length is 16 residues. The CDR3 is CASSTQKGTYGDEQYF. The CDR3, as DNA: TGTGCCAGCAGCACCCAAAAGGGGACATACGGGGACGAGCAGTACTTC.

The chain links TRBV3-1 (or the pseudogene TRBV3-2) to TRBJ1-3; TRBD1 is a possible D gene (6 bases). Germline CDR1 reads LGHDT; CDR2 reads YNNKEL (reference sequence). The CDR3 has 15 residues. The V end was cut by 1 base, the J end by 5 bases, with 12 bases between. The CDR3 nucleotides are TGTGCCAGCAGCCAAGTAAAAACAGGGAGAAACACCATATATTTT. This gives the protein CASSQVKTGRNTIYF.

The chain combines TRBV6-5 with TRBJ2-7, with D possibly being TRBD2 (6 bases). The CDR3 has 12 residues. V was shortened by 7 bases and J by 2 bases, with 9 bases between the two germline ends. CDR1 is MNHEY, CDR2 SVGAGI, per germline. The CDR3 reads CASTGSTYEQYF. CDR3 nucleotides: TGTGCCAGCACCGGGAGTACCTACGAGCAGTACTTC.

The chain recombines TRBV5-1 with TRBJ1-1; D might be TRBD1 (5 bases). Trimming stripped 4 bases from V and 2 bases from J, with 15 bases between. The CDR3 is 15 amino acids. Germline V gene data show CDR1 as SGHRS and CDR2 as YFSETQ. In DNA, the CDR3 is TGCGCCAGCAGCCCGGACGGGGGTCGAAACACTGAAGCTTTCTTT. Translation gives CASSPDGGRNTEAFF. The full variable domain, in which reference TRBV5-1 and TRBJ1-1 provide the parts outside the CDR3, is KAGVTQTPRYLIKTRGQQVTLSCSPISGHRSVSWYQQTPGQGLQFLFEYFSETQRNKGNFPGRFSGRQFSNSRSEMNVSTLELGDSALYLCASSPDGGRNTEAFFGQGTRLTVV.

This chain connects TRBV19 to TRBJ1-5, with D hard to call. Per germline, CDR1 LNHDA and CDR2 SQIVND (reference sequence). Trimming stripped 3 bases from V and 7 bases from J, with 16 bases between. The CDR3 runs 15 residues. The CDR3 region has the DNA TGTGCCAGTAGTATGGGCCTGGGATCGGGACAGCCCCAGCATTTT. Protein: CASSMGLGSGQPQHF.

In nucleotides, the CDR3 is TGTGCCAGCAGCCTCCGGGAGGTGAACACTGAAGCTTTCTTT. Amino acid sequence: CASSLREVNTEAFF. The rearrangement uses TRBV7-9 and TRBJ1-1; D not certain. The V and J ends lost 5 bases and 0 bases respectively, with 10 bases between them. The CDR3 totals 14 residues. The germline V gene has CDR1 SEHNR and CDR2 FQNEAQ (reference sequence). Using reference TRBV7-9 and TRBJ1-1 for the parts outside the CDR3, the full variable domain is DTGVSQNPRHKITKRGQNVTFRCDPISEHNRLYWYRQTLGQGPEFLTYFQNEAQLEKSRLLSDRFSAERPKGSFSTLEIQRTEQGDSAMYLCASSLREVNTEAFFGQGTRLTVV.

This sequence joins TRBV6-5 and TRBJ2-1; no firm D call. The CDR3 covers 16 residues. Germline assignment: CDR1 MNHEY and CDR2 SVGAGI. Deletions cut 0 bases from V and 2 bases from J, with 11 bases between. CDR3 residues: CASSYSFQRTYNEQFF. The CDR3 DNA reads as TGTGCCAGCAGTTACTCGTTCCAGCGAACCTACAATGAGCAGTTCTTC.

The CDR3 spells CASSQRLAITNTGELFF. In DNA, the CDR3 is TGTGCCAGCAGCCAAAGACTAGCGATAACGAACACCGGGGAGCTGTTTTTT. The chain employs TRBV5-4 and TRBJ2-2; TRBD2 matches at 8 bases. The germline V gene has CDR1 SGHNT and CDR2 YYREEE (reference sequence). Trimming at V came to 4 bases and at J to 0 bases, leaving 8 bases not matched to a gene. The CDR3 is 17 residues long.

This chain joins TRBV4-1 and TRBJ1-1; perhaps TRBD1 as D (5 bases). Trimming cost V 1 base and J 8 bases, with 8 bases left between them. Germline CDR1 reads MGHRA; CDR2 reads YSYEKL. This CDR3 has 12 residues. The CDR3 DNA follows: TGCGCCAGCAGCCAAGGGGGGAGGGAAGCTTTCTTT. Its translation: CASSQGGREAFF.

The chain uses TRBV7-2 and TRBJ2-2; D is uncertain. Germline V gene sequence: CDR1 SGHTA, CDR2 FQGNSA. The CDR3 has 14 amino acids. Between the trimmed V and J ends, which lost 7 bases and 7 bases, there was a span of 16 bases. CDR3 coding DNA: TGTGCCAGCAACTTCCAATCTAGGAGCGGGGAGCTGTTTTTT. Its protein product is CASNFQSRSGELFF.

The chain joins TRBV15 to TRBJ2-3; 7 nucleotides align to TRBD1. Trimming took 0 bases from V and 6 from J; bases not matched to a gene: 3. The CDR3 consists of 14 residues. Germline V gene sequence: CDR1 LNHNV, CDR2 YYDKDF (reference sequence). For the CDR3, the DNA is TGTGCCACCAGCAGAGATTACAGGGGTGATACGCAGTATTTT. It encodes CATSRDYRGDTQYF.

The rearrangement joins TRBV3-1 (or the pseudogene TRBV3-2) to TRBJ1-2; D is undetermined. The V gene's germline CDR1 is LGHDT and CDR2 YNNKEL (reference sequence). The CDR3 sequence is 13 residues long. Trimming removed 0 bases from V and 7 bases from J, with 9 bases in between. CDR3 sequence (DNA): TGTGCCAGCAGCCAAGAGTATTCTCGTGGCTACACCTTC. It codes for CASSQEYSRGYTF.

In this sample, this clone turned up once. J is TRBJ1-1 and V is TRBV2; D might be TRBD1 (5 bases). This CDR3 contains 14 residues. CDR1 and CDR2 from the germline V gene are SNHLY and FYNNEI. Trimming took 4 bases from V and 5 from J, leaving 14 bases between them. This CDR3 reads CASSVDSRWTEAFF. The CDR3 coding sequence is TGTGCCAGCAGTGTCGACAGCAGGTGGACTGAAGCTTTCTTT.

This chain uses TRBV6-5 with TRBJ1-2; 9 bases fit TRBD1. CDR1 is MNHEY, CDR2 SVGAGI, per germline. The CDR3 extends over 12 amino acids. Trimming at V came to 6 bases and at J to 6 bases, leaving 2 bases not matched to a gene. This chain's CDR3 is CASRGDRDGYTF. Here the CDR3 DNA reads TGTGCCAGCAGGGGGGACAGGGATGGCTACACCTTC.

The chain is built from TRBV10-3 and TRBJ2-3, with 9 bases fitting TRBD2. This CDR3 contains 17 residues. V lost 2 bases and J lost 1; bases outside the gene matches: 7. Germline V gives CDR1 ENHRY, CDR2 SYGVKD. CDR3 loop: CAISERETSGGTDTQYF. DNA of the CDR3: TGTGCCATCAGTGAGAGGGAGACTAGCGGAGGCACAGATACGCAGTATTTT.

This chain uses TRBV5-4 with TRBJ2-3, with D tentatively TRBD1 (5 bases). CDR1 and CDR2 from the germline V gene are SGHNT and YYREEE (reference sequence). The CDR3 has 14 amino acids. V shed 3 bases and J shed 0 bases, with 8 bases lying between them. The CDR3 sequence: CASSSQDSTDTQYF. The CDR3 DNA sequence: TGTGCCAGCAGCTCACAGGATAGCACAGATACGCAGTATTTT.

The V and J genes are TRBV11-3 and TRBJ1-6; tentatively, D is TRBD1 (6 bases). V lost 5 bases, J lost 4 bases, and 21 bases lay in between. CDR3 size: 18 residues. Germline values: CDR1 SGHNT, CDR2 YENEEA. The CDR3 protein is CASSPSWGGLRYNSPLHF. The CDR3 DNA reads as TGTGCCAGCAGCCCGAGTTGGGGGGGCCTCCGATATAATTCACCCCTCCACTTT. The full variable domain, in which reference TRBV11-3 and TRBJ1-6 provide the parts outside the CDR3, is EAGVVQSPRYKIIEKKQPVAFWCNPISGHNTLYWYLQNLGQGPELLIRYENEEAVDDSQLPKDRFSAERLKGVDSTLKIQPAELGDSAVYLCASSPSWGGLRYNSPLHFGNGTRLTVT.

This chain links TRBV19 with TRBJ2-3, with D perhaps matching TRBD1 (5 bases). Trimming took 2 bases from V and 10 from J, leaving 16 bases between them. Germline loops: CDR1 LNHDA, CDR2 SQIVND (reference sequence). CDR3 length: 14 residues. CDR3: CASSIKQGPVSQYF. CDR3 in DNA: TGTGCCAGTAGTATAAAGCAGGGCCCAGTTTCGCAGTATTTT.

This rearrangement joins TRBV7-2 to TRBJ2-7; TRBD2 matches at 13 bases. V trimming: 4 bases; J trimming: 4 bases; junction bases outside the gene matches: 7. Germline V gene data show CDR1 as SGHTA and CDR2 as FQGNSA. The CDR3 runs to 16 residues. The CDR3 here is CASSSPGLAGSYEQYF. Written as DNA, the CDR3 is TGTGCCAGCAGCTCCCCGGGACTAGCGGGGAGTTACGAGCAGTACTTC.